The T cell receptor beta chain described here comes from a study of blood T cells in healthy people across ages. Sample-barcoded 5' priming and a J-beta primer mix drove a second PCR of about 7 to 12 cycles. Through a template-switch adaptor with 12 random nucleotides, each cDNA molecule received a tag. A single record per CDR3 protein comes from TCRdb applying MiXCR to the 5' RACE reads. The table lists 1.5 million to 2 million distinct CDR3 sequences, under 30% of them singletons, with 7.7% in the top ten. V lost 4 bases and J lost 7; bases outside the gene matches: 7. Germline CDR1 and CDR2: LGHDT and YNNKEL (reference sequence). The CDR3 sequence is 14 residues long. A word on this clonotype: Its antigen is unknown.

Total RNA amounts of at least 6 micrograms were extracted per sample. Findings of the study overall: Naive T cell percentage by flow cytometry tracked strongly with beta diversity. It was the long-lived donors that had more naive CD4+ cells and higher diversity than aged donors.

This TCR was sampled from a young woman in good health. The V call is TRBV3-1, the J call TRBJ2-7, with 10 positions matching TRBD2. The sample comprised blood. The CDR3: CASSPLAGGSEQYF. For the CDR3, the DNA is TGTGCCAGCAGCCCCTTAGCGGGAGGTAGTGAGCAGTACTTC.